This is a list of T cell receptor beta chains from one sample in a study of beta chain features in type 1 diabetes. Profiled with immunoSEQ multiplex PCR; TCRdb holds only in-frame clones, not every one. Counted here are about 320,000 clones, approximately 15% occurring once; the ten biggest clones make up more than 6.5%. The material sequenced was central memory CD4+ T cells from blood. The origin of the receptors is a man aged 25 to 45 in good health. CDR3s leave out the opening cysteine and the closing phenylalanine or tryptophan. D genes are given only for firm matches.

10 NA TRBV7-3 ASSLPGPNYT
13 NA TRBV5-5 ASSFGGDGANVLT
13 NA TRBV7-2 ASSKQGIRNTEAF
13 NA TRBV27 ASKSWGLTQETQY
10 NA TRBV11-2 ASSPTHYEQY
15 NA TRBV4-1 ASSLGRAGSSYNEQF
13 NA TRBV7-2 ASSAWGASNTAQY
13 TRBD2 TRBV5-8 ASSLAKISASGRF
11 NA TRBV6-5 ASSGRPDTEAF
13 NA TRBV5-6 ASSLRGRWADTQY
16 TRBD2 TRBV11-3 ASSPNTRLASSYNEQF
12 NA TRBV28 ASLLGGSGQPQH
13 TRBD1 TRBV6-1 ASSEGSGGEETQY
14 NA TRBV4-2 ASSQSPSSGQETQY
14 NA TRBV5-6 ASSFLGLADNEKLF